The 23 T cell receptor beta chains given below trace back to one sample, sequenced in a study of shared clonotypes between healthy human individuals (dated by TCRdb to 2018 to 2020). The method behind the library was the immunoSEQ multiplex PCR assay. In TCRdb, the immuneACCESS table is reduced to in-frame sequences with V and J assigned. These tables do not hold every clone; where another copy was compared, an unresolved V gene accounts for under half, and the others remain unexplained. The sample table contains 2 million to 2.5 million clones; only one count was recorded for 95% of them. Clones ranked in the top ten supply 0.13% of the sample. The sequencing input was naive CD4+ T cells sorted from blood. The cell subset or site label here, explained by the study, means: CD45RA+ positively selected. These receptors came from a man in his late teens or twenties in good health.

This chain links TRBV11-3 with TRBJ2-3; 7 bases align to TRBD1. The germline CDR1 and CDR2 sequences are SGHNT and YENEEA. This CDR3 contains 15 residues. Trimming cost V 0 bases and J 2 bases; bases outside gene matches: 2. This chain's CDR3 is CASSLEGQDTDTQYF. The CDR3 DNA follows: TGTGCCAGCAGCTTAGAAGGACAGGACACAGATACGCAGTATTTT.

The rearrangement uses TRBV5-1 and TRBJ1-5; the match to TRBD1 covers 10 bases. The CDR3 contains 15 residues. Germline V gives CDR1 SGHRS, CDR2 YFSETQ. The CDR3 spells CALTRQGASNQPQHF. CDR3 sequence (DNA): TGCGCGCTGACCCGACAGGGGGCCAGCAATCAGCCCCAGCATTTT.

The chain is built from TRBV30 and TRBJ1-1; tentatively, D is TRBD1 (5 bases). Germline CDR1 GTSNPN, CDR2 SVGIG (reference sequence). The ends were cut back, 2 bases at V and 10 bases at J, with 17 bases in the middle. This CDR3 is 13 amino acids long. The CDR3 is CAWSKGADVVAFF. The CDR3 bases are TGTGCCTGGAGTAAAGGGGCGGACGTCGTAGCTTTCTTT.

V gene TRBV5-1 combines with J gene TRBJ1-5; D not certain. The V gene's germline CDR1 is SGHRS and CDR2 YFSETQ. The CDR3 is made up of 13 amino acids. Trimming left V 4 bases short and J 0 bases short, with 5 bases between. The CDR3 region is CASSAYSNQPQHF. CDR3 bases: TGCGCCAGCAGCGCATATAGCAATCAGCCCCAGCATTTT.

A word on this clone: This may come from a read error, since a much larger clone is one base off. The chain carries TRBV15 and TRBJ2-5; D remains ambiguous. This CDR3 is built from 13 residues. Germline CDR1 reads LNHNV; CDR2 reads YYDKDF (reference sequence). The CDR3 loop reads CAASKSPMGTQYF. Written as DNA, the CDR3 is TGTGCCGCCAGCAAGAGCCCCATGGGGACCCAGTACTTC.

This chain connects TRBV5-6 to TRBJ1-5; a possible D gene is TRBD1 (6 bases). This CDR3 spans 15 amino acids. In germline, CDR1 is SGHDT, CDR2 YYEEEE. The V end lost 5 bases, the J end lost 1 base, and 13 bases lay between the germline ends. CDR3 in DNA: TGTGCCAGCAGGGTATTTGGACAGAGCAATCAGCCCCAGCATTTT. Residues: CASRVFGQSNQPQHF.

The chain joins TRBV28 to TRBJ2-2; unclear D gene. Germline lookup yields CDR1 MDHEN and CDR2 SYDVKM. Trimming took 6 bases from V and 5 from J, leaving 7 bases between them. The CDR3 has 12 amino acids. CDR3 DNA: TGTGCCAGCAGCTACCGAACCGGGGAGCTGTTTTTT. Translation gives CASSYRTGELFF.

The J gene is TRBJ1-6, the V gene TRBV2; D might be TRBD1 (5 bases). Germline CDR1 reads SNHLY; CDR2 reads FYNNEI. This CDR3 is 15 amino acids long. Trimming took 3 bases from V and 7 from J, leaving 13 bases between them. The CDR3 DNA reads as TGTGCCAGCAGTGACCTTCCGGGACGGAATTCACCCCTCCACTTT. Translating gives CASSDLPGRNSPLHF.

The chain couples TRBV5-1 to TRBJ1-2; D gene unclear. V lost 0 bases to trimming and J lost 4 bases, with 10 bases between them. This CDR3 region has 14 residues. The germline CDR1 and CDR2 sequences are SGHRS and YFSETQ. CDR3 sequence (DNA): TGCGCCAGCAGCTTGGGTGGGGAACCCTATGGCTACACCTTC. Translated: CASSLGGEPYGYTF.

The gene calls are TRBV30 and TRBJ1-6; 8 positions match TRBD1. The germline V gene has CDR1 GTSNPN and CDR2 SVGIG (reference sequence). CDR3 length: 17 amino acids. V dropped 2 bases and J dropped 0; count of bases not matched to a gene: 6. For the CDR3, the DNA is TGTGCCTGGAGTAGGGACAGGCGAAGCTCCTATAATTCACCCCTCCACTTT. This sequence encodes CAWSRDRRSSYNSPLHF. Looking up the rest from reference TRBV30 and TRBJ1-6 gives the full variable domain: SQTIHQWPATLVQPVGSPLSLECTVEGTSNPNLYWYRQAAGRGLQLLFYSVGIGQISSEVPQNLSASRPQDRQFILSSKKLLLSDSGFYLCAWSRDRRSSYNSPLHFGNGTRLTVT.

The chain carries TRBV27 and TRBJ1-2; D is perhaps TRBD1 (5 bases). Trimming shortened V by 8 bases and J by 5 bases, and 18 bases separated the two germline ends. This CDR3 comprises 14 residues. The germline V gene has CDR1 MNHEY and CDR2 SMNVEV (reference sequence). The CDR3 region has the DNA TGTGCCAGCCCGGACACGCCCTTAGAATATGGCTACACCTTC. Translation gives CASPDTPLEYGYTF.

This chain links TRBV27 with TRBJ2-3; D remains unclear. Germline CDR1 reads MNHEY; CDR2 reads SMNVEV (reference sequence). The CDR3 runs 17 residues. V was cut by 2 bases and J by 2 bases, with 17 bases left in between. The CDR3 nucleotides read TGTGCCAGCAGTTTAGTCTCCCAGGTTCCGTCCACAGATACGCAGTATTTT. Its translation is CASSLVSQVPSTDTQYF.

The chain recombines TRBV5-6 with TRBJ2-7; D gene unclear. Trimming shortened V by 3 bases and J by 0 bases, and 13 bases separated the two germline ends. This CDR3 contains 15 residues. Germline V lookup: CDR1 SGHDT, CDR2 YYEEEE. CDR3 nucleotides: TGTGCCAGCAGCTCCTGGACGGATAGCTCCTACGAGCAGTACTTC. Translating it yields CASSSWTDSSYEQYF.

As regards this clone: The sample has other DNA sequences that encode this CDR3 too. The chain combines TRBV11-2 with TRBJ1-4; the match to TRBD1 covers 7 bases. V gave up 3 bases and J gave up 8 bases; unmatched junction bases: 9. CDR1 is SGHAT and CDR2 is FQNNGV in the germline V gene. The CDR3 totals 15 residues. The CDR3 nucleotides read TGTGCCAGCAGCTTCTCAGGGGGAAGTGGAGAAAAACTGTTTTTT. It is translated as CASSFSGGSGEKLFF.

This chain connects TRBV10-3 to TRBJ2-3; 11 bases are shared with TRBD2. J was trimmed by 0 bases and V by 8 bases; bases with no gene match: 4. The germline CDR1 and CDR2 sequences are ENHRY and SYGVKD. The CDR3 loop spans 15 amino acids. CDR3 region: CAIGGLAGSTDTQYF. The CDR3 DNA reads TGTGCCATCGGTGGACTAGCGGGCAGCACAGATACGCAGTATTTT.

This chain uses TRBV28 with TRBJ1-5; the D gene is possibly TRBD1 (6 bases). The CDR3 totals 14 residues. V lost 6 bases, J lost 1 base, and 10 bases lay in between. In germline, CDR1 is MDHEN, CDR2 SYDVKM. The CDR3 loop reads CASRAQGSNQPQHF. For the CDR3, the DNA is TGTGCCAGCAGGGCGCAGGGGAGCAATCAGCCCCAGCATTTT.

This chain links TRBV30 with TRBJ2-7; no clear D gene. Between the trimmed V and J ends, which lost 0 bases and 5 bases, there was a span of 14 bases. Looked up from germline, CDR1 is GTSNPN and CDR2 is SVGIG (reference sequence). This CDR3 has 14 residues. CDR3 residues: CAWSVSQAVNEQYF. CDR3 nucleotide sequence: TGTGCCTGGAGTGTTTCCCAGGCGGTCAACGAGCAGTACTTC.

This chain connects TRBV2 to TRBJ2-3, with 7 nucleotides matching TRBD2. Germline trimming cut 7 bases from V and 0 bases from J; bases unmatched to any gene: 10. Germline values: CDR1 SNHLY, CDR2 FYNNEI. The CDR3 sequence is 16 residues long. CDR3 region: CASNNAAGWSTDTQYF. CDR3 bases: TGTGCCAGCAACAATGCAGCGGGATGGAGCACAGATACGCAGTATTTT.

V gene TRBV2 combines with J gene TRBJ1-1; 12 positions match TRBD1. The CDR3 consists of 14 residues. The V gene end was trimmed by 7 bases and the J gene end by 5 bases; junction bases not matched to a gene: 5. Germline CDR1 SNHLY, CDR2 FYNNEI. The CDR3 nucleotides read TGTGCCAGCACCGGGACAGGGGGCCTTACTGAAGCTTTCTTT. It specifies CASTGTGGLTEAFF.

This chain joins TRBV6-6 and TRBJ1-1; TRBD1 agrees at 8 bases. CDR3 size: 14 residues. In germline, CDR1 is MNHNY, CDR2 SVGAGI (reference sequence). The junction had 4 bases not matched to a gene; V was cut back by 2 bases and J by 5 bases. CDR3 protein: CASSYDRGGTEAFF. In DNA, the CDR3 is TGTGCCAGCAGTTACGACAGGGGAGGGACTGAAGCTTTCTTT.

The CDR3 reads CASSPSEFGEGIQYF. In nucleotides, the CDR3 is TGTGCCAGCTCACCATCAGAATTCGGGGAAGGCATTCAGTACTTC. The chain combines TRBV18 with TRBJ2-4; a weak D match, TRBD2 (5 bases). The CDR3 loop spans 15 amino acids. Germline CDR1 reads KGHSH; CDR2 reads LQKENI. V lost 2 bases and J 9 bases, leaving 17 bases between the germline ends.

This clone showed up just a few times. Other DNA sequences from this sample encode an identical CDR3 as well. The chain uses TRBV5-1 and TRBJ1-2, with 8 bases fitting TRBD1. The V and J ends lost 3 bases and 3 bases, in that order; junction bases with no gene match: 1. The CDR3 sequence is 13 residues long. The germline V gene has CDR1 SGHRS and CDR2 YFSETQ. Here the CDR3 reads CASSSTGDYGYTF. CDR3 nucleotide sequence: TGCGCCAGCAGCTCGACAGGGGACTATGGCTACACCTTC.

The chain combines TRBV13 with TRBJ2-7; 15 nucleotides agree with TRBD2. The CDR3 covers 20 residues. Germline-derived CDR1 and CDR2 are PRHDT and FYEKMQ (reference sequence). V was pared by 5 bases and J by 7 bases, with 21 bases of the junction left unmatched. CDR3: CASSVRRTGTSGRTWGEQYF. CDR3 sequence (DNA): TGTGCCAGCAGCGTACGTAGGACAGGGACTAGCGGGAGGACCTGGGGGGAGCAGTACTTC.